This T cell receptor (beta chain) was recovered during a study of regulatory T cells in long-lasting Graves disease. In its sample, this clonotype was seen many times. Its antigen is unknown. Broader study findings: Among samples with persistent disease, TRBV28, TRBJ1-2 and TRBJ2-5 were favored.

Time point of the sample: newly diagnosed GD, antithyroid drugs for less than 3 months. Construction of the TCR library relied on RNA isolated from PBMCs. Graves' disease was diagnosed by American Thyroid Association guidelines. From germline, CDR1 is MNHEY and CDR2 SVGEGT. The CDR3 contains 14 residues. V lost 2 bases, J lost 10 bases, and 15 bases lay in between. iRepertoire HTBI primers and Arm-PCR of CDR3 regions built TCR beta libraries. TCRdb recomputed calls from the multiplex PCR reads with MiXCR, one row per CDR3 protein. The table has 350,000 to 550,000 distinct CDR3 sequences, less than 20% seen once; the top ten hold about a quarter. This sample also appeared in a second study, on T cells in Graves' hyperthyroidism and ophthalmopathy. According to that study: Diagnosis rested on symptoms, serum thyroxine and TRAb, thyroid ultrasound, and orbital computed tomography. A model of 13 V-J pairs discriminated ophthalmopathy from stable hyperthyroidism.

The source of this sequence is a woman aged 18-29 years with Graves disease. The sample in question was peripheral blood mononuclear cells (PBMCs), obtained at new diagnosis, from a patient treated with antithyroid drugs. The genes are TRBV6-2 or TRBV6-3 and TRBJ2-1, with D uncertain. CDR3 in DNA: TGTGCCAGCAGTTACCGAAGGTTGGCCGGGGAGCAGTTCTTC. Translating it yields CASSYRRLAGEQFF.